This T cell receptor (beta chain) originates from a study of beta chain features in type 1 diabetes. Investigators reverse transcribed all isolated RNA, so they sequenced expressed TCRB transcripts. TCRdb keeps only in-frame clones here, not all; method: immunoSEQ multiplex PCR. The sample lists 450,000 to 600,000 clones; approximately 30% were seen once. The specimen was naive CD4+ T cells from blood. The TCR was taken from a man aged 18 to 29 in good health.

DNA of the CDR3: TGTGCCAGCATCAAGGGGTGCTCTGGGGCCAACGTCCTGACTTTC. Translating it yields CASIKGCSGANVLTF. This chain links TRBV7-2 with TRBJ2-6, with D possibly TRBD1 on 5 matching bases. The CDR3 is made up of 15 amino acids. Trimming took 7 bases from V and 0 from J, leaving 10 bases between them. Germline values: CDR1 SGHTA, CDR2 FQGNSA.